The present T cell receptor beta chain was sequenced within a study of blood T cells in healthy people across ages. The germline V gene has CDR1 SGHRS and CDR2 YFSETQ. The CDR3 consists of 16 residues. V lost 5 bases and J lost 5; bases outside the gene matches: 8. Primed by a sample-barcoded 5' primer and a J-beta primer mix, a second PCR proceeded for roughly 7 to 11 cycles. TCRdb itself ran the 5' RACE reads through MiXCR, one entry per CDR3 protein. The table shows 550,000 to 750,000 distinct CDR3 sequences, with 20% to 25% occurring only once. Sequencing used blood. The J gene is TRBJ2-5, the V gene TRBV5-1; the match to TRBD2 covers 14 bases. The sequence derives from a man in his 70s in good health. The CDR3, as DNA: TGCGCCAGCAGGCCTCCGGGACTAGCGGGAGTGGAGACCCAGTACTTC. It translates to CASRPPGLAGVETQYF.